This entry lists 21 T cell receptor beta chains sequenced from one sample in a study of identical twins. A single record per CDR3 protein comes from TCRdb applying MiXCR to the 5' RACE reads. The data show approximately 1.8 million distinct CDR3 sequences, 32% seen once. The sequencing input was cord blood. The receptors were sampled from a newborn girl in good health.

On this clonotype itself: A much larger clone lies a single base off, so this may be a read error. CDR3 DNA: TGTGTTAGTCGGCCAGGGGGACAAGAGACCCAGTACTTC. Protein product: CVSRPGGQETQYF. This chain joins TRBV12-5 and TRBJ2-5; the match to TRBD1 covers 7 bases. Germline V lookup: CDR1 LGHNT, CDR2 FRNRAP. The CDR3 totals 13 residues.

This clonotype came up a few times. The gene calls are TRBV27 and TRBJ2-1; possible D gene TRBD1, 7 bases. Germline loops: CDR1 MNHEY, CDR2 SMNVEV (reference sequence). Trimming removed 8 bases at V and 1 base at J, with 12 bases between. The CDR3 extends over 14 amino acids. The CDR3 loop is CASAGTASYNEQFF. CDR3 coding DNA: TGTGCCAGCGCGGGGACAGCGTCCTACAATGAGCAGTTCTTC.

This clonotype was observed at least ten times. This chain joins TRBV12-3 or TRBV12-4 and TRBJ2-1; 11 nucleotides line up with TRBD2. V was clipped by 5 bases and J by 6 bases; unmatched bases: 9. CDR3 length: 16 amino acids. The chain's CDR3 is CASSPLGTSGPNEQFF. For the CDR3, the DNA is TGTGCCAGCAGTCCACTGGGGACTAGCGGTCCCAATGAGCAGTTCTTC.

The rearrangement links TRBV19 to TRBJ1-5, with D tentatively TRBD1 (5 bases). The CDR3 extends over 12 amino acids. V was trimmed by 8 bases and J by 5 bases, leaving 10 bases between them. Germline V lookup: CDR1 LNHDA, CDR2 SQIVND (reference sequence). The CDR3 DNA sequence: TGTGCCAGTGGAAAAGGGGATCAGCCCCAGCATTTT. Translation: CASGKGDQPQHF.

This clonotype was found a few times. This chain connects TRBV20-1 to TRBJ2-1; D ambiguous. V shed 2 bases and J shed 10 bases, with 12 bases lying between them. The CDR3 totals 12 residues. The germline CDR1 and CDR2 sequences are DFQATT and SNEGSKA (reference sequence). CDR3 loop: CSARPPEWEQFF. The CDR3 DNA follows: TGCAGTGCTAGACCTCCCGAATGGGAGCAGTTCTTC.

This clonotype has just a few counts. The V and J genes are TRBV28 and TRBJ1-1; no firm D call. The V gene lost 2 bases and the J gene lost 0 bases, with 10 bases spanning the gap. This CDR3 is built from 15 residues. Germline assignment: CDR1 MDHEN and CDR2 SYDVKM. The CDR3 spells CASSLTQIMNTEAFF. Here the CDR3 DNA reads TGTGCCAGCAGTTTAACACAGATCATGAACACTGAAGCTTTCTTT.

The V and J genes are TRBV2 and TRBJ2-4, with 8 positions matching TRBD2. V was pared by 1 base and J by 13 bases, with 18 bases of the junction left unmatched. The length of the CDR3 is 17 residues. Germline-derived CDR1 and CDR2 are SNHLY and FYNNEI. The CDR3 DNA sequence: TGTGCCAGCAGTGAAGGTGCTCCGGGACTAGGGTTGAATGAGCAGTACTTC. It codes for CASSEGAPGLGLNEQYF.

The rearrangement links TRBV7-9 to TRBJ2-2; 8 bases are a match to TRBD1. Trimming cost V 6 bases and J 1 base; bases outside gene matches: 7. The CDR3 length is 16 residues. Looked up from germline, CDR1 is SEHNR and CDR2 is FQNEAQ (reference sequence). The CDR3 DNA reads TGTGCCAGCAGTTCCTCCGGGACAGGGAACACCGGGGAGCTGTTTTTT. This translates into CASSSSGTGNTGELFF. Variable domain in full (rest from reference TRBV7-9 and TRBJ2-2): DTGVSQNPRHKITKRGQNVTFRCDPISEHNRLYWYRQTLGQGPEFLTYFQNEAQLEKSRLLSDRFSAERPKGSFSTLEIQRTEQGDSAMYLCASSSSGTGNTGELFFGEGSRLTVL.

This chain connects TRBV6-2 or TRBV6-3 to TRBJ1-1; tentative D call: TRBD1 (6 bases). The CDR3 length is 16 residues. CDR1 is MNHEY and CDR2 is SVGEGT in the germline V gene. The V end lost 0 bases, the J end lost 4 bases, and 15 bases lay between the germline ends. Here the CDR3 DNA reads TGTGCCAGCAGTTACTCCCCAACAGGGAGGGCCACTGAAGCTTTCTTT. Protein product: CASSYSPTGRATEAFF.

CDR3 sequence: CASSLLSSGTFPHTQYF. For the CDR3, the DNA is TGCGCCAGCAGCTTGTTGTCTAGCGGGACCTTTCCCCATACGCAGTATTTT. The chain combines TRBV5-1 with TRBJ2-3; 9 nucleotides match TRBD2. The CDR3 is 17 amino acids. The germline CDR1 and CDR2 sequences are SGHRS and YFSETQ. After removal of 1 base from V and 7 bases from J, the junction contained 13 bases not matched to a gene.

CDR3 loop: CASSPNRATEAFF. Here the CDR3 DNA reads TGTGCCAGCAGCCCTAACAGGGCCACTGAAGCTTTCTTT. The rearrangement uses TRBV4-2 and TRBJ1-1; maybe TRBD1 (6 bases). The germline V gene has CDR1 LGHNA and CDR2 YNFKEQ. This CDR3 comprises 13 residues. V was cut by 4 bases and J by 4 bases, with 10 bases left in between.

The CDR3 nucleotides are TGTGCCAGTAGTATGGGCCCGGGACGGATCTACGAGCAGTACTTC. Translated, it gives CASSMGPGRIYEQYF. The J gene is TRBJ2-7, the V gene TRBV19; perhaps D is TRBD1 or TRBD2 (5 bases each). CDR3 length: 15 amino acids. CDR1 and CDR2 from the germline V gene are LNHDA and SQIVND (reference sequence). V gave up 3 bases and J gave up 3 bases, with 15 bases separating them.

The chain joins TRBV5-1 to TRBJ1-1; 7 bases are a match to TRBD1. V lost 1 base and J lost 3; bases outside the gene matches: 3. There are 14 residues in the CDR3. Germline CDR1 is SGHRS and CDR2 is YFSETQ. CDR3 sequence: CASSLIRGDTEAFF. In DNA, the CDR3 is TGCGCCAGCAGCTTGATCAGGGGGGACACTGAAGCTTTCTTT.

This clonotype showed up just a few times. In DNA form, the CDR3 reads TGTGCCAGCAGCAGGGGACTAGCGGGAATCCCCTCCGAGCAGTACTTC. Its translation is CASSRGLAGIPSEQYF. The V gene is TRBV12-3 or TRBV12-4, the J gene TRBJ2-7; TRBD2 agrees at 13 bases. V was clipped by 6 bases and J by 6 bases; unmatched bases: 11. The CDR3 runs 16 residues.

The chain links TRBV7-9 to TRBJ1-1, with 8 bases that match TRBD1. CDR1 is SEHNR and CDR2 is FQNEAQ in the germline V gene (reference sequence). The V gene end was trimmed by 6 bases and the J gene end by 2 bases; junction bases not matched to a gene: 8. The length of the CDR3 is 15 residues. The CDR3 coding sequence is TGTGCCAGCAGACCGACAGGGGAGGTAAACACTGAAGCTTTCTTT. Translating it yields CASRPTGEVNTEAFF.

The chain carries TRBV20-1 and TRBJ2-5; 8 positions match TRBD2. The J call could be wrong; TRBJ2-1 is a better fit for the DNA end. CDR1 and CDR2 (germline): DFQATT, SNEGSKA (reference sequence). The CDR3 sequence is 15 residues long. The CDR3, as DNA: TGCAGTGTTGGTTCTGGCGGGGGGTACCAAGAGACCCAGTTCTTC. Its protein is CSVGSGGGYQETQFF.

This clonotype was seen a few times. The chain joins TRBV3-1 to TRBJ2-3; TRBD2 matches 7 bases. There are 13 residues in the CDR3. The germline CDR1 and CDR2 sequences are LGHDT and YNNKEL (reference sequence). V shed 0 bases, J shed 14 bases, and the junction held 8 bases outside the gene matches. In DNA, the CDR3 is TGTGCCAGCAGCCAAGATACGGGCGGGAGCTTGTATTTT. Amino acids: CASSQDTGGSLYF.

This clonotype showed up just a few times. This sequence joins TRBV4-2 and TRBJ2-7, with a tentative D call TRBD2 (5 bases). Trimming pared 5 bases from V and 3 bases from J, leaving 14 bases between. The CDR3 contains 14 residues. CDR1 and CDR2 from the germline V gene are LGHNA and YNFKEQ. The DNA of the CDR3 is TGTGCCAGCAGCGACACGGCGACTAACTACGAGCAGTACTTC. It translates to CASSDTATNYEQYF.

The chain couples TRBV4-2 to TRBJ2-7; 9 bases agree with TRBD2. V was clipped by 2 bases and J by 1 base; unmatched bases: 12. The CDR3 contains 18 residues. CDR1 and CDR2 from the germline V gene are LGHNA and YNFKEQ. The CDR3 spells CASSQLHLPAGGSYEQYF. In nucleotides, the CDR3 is TGTGCCAGCAGCCAACTCCACCTTCCGGCGGGAGGGTCCTACGAGCAGTACTTC.

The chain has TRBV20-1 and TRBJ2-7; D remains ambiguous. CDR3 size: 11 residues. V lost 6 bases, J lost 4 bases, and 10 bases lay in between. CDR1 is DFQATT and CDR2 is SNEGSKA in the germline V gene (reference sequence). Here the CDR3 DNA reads TGCAGTGCGGCAGCATATTACGAGCAGTACTTC. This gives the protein CSAAAYYEQYF.

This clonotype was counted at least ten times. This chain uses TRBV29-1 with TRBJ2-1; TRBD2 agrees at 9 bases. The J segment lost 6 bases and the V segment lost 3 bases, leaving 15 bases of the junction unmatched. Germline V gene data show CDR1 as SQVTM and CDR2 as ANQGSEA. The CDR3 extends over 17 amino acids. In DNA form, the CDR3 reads TGCAGCGTTGAGGGGGTAGCGGGAGACGTTTCAAGCAATGAGCAGTTCTTC. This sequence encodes CSVEGVAGDVSSNEQFF.